The rows below give T cell receptor beta chains drawn from one sample of a study of tumor and adjacent non-tumor tissue in lung cancer. TCRdb recomputed calls from the multiplex PCR reads with MiXCR, one row per CDR3 protein. The sample lists 75,000 to 80,000 distinct CDR3 sequences; roughly 80% were seen once. Sequenced: lung tumor tissue. These receptors were taken from a woman aged 50 to 65 with non-small cell lung cancer. Each CDR3 is given with its conserved first and last residue. A D gene is named only where the DNA matches it firmly. Clone size is stated in some rows and not others, as once, few, many or a class when expanded.

clone_size	d_call	v_call	j_call	cdr3_nt	cdr3_aa
.	.	TRBV11-2	TRBJ2-7	TGTGCTGGCAGCCCCCCGGGACACCCATACAACGAGCAGTACTTC	CAGSPPGHPYNEQYF
many	.	TRBV5-4	TRBJ2-3	TGTGCCAGCAGCTTGGCCGGTGGTACAGATACGCAGTATTTT	CASSLAGGTDTQYF
once	.	TRBV20-1	TRBJ2-7	TGCAGTGTTAAATCAATCGAGCGACCCCCCTACGAGCATTACTTC	CSVKSIERPPYEHYF
.	.	TRBV6-6	TRBJ1-5	TGCGTCAGCAGTTACTCGGGAAGGGAACGATATAGCAATCAGCCCCAGCATTTT	CVSSYSGRERYSNQPQHF
.	TRBD1	TRBV6-1	TRBJ1-1	TGTGCCAGCACTGACAGGGGAGGACACACTGAAGCTTTCTTT	CASTDRGGHTEAFF
.	.	TRBV6-1	TRBJ2-7	TGTGCCAGCAGTGAGGACAGAAACTACGAGCAGTATTTC	CASSEDRNYEQYF
.	.	TRBV20-1	TRBJ2-3	TGCAGTACTAGAGATTCGATCAGTAGCACAGATACGCAGTATTTT	CSTRDSISSTDTQYF
.	.	TRBV28	TRBJ1-6	TGTGCCAGCAGTTGTCGGGGGTCGCCCCTCCACTTT	CASSCRGSPLHF
.	.	TRBV6-6	TRBJ1-5	TGTGCCAGCAGTTACCCCGGGCTGGATACGCCTCAGCATTTT	CASSYPGLDTPQHF
.	.	TRBV30	TRBJ2-5	TGTGCCTGGAGACGGGGTGGTGAGACCCAGTACTTC	CAWRRGGETQYF
once	TRBD1	TRBV20-1	TRBJ2-3	TGCAGTGCTAGAGATTGGCGACAGGGGGCCTCAGATACCCAGTATTTT	CSARDWRQGASDTQYF
.	TRBD1	TRBV7-9	TRBJ1-2	TGTGCCAGCAGCTTTCAGGGGGATGACTATGGCTACACCTTC	CASSFQGDDYGYTF
many	.	TRBV6-1	TRBJ2-7	TGTGCCAGCAGTGAAGAGTTAGCCCCTCACTACGAGCAGTACTTC	CASSEELAPHYEQYF
.	.	TRBV4-2	TRBJ1-2	TGCGCCAGCAGCCAACACACCTATGGTTACACCTTC	CASSQHTYGYTF
.	.	TRBV6-2/TRBV6-3	TRBJ2-5	TGTGGCAGTAGATACCATGAGACCCAGTACTTC	CGSRYHETQYF
.	.	TRBV28	TRBJ2-7	TGTGCCAGCACAGGGCTCAACGACCATTACTTC	CASTGLNDHYF